Listed below are T cell receptor beta chains from one sample, sequenced in a study of T-cell memory formation after mild COVID-19. Each CDR3 protein gets one entry after TCRdb re-called the 5' RACE reads with MiXCR. This sample has about 350,000 distinct CDR3 sequences, with roughly an eighth found just once. Sequences were obtained from PBMCs or a T cell subset sorted from them (not recorded which). The receptors shown here come from a man aged 18 to 29 who had mild COVID-19 (a few samples of this study predate the infection). Cell type and time point are not known. Both conserved end residues are part of each CDR3. A D gene is named only where the DNA matches it firmly. A clone size is listed for some rows: how often the clone was seen (once, few, many), or a class if it is expanded.

j_call | v_call | d_call | clone_size | cdr3_nt | cdr3_aa
TRBJ2-7 | TRBV5-1 | TRBD2 | few | TGCGCCAGCAGCTTCGGGCGGGGGGCCTACGAGCAGTACTTC | CASSFGRGAYEQYF
TRBJ2-7 | TRBV29-1 | . | few | TGCAGCGTTGAAGATGCCGGGGCCTACGAGCAGTACTTC | CSVEDAGAYEQYF
TRBJ2-7 | TRBV4-3 | TRBD1 | many | TGCGCCAGCAGCCAAGCGGACAGGGGCTACGAGCAGTACTTC | CASSQADRGYEQYF
TRBJ2-2 | TRBV15 | . | . | TGTGCCACCAGCAGAGATCAGGCCGGGGAGCTGTTTTTT | CATSRDQAGELFF
TRBJ2-5 | TRBV6-2/TRBV6-3 | . | few | TGTGCCACAGAAACGGGGGCGACGACCCAGTACTTC | CATETGATTQYF
TRBJ1-1 | TRBV19 | . | many | TGTGCCAGTAGCTATAGACCTGGGGAAGCTTTCTTT | CASSYRPGEAFF
TRBJ2-2 | TRBV6-5 | . | few | TGTGCCAGCAAGGACAAACTGAACACCGGGGAGCTGTTTTTT | CASKDKLNTGELFF
TRBJ2-2 | TRBV4-2 | TRBD2 | . | TGTGCCAGCAGCCAAGTGCCGGGACTAGCTCCCGGGGAGCTGTTTTTT | CASSQVPGLAPGELFF
TRBJ1-1 | TRBV7-8 | . | many | TGTGCCAGCAGCTCCCTTGGACTACGGACAACTGAAGCTTTCTTT | CASSSLGLRTTEAFF
TRBJ1-1 | TRBV14 | . | . | TGTGCCAGCAGCCCTCGGGGGAACACTGAAGATTTCTTT | CASSPRGNTEDFF
TRBJ2-5 | TRBV28 | . | . | . | CASSTSSSGGDRETQYF
TRBJ2-1 | TRBV9 | . | few | TGTGCCAGCAGCGTAGAGGGCTATATGGGGGATGAGCAGTTCTTC | CASSVEGYMGDEQFF
TRBJ2-2 | TRBV12-3/TRBV12-4 | . | . | TGTGCCAGCGAACTCCCGTCGGGGGCCGGGGAGCTGTTTTTT | CASELPSGAGELFF
TRBJ2-1 | TRBV20-1 | . | few | TGCAGTGCCAGGGACGGGACATACAATGAGCAGTTCTTC | CSARDGTYNEQFF
TRBJ1-1 | TRBV3-1 | . | few | TGTGCCAGCAGCCAAGAAGGGGCTATTGAAGCTTTCTTT | CASSQEGAIEAFF
TRBJ2-2 | TRBV9 | . | many | TGTGCCAGCAGTGTTTACACCGGGGAGCTGTTTTTT | CASSVYTGELFF
TRBJ1-1 | TRBV5-1 | . | . | TGCGCCAGCAGCTTGCCTGAACGAGAAGCTTTCTTT | CASSLPEREAFF
TRBJ2-3 | TRBV25-1 | . | few | TGTGCCAGCGCAGGTGGGCCGGGATATAGCACAGATACGCAGTATTTT | CASAGGPGYSTDTQYF
TRBJ1-6 | TRBV7-6 | . | few | TGTGCCAGCAGCCCACAGAGAGGACAGCGAAATTCACCCCTCCACTTT | CASSPQRGQRNSPLHF
TRBJ2-5 | TRBV7-2 | TRBD1 | . | TGTGCCAGCAGCCGGGACAGGGGGTGGAAGACCCAGTACTTC | CASSRDRGWKTQYF
TRBJ2-3 | TRBV4-3 | TRBD1 | . | TGCGCCAGCAGCCCCGCGGCAGGGGGCCGGGCAGATACGCAGTATTTT | CASSPAAGGRADTQYF
TRBJ1-4 | TRBV2 | TRBD1 | . | TGTGCCAGCAGGGCCATAGGAACAGGGGACGAAAAACTGTTTTTT | CASRAIGTGDEKLFF
TRBJ2-3 | TRBV7-8 | . | . | TGTGCCAGCAGCATCGACGGCACAGATACGCAGTATTTT | CASSIDGTDTQYF
TRBJ2-1 | TRBV18 | TRBD2 | many | TGTGCCAGCTCACCACCCCGGGGGGTGAATGAGCAGTTCTTC | CASSPPRGVNEQFF
TRBJ2-1 | TRBV5-1 | TRBD1 | . | TGCGCCAGCAGCCCGGACAGGGGACACAATGAGCAGTTCTTC | CASSPDRGHNEQFF
TRBJ2-2 | TRBV7-9 | TRBD2 | few | TGTGCCAGCAGCATAGCACTAGCGGGGGCGAACACCGGGGAGCTGTTTTTT | CASSIALAGANTGELFF
TRBJ1-2 | TRBV29-1 | . | . | TGCAGCGTTGGGGCAGGAAACTATGGCTACACCTTC | CSVGAGNYGYTF
TRBJ2-7 | TRBV7-2 | . | many | TGTGCCAGCAGACGCCCCGCGTCTGGTATTTACGAGCAGTACTTC | CASRRPASGIYEQYF
TRBJ1-2 | TRBV11-2 | . | . | TGTGCCAGCAGCTTAGGACCCCGACGGGGCTACACCTTC | CASSLGPRRGYTF
TRBJ1-1 | TRBV3-1 | . | . | TGTGCCAGCAGCCTCAGCAATTGGGGGAACACTGAAGCTTTCTTT | CASSLSNWGNTEAFF
TRBJ1-6 | TRBV7-2 | . | many | TGTGCCAGCAGCTGGGTTACAGTGGATTCACCCCTCCACTTT | CASSWVTVDSPLHF